These 11 T cell receptor beta chains were sequenced from one sample in a study of glioma-infiltrating T cells. Amplification of TCR alpha and beta CDR3 regions from RNA used iRepertoire nested multiplex PCR. MiXCR was run by TCRdb on the multiplex PCR reads, yielding one entry per CDR3 protein. This sample carries approximately 190,000 distinct CDR3 sequences, more than 25% of them seen once, and the ten largest clones take around 21%. The sample taken for sequencing was glioma tissue, nonneoplastic brain tissue, or PBMCs (not recorded which). These receptors were obtained from a human donor with low-grade glioma or glioblastoma, undergoing nonglioma brain surgery, or in good health (not recorded which).

On this clonotype: This may be a read error: a much more frequent sequence differs by one nucleotide. This chain connects TRBV18 to TRBJ2-7; possible D gene TRBD1, 6 bases. In germline, CDR1 is KGHSH, CDR2 LQKENI. The CDR3 loop spans 14 amino acids. DNA of the CDR3: TGTGCCAGATCACCTAGCACAGGGCTCTACGAGCAGTACTTC. It codes for CARSPSTGLYEQYF.

A remark on this clonotype: This may stem from a read error, because a much larger clone lies one nucleotide away. The V call is TRBV7-2, the J call TRBJ2-5, with 9 bases fitting TRBD2. The V and J ends lost 0 bases and 7 bases, in that order; junction bases with no gene match: 9. Per the germline V gene, CDR1 is SGHTA and CDR2 is FQGNSA. The CDR3 has 16 residues. The CDR3 region is CASSLARASGVGTQYF. CDR3 in DNA: TGTGCCAGCAGCTTAGCGCGGGCTAGCGGGGTGGGGACCCAGTACTTC. Full variable domain (missing parts from reference TRBV7-2 and TRBJ2-5): GAGVSQSPSNKVTEKGKDVELRCDPISGHTALYWYRQSLGQGLEFLIYFQGNSAPDKSGLPSDRFSAERTGGSVSTLTIQRTQQEDSAVYLCASSLARASGVGTQYFGPGTRLLVL.

Details on this clonotype: Since no conserved phenylalanine or tryptophan closes the CDR3, a read error is the likely cause. The chain couples TRBV14 to TRBJ2-7; either TRBD1 or TRBD2 may fit D (5 bases each). In germline, CDR1 is SGHDN, CDR2 FVKESK. The CDR3 runs to 15 residues. Trimming shortened V by 3 bases and J by 6 bases, and 18 bases separated the two germline ends. The CDR3 DNA reads as TGTGCCAGCAGCCAGGCGAGGGGAATTAATGGCGAGCAGTACTCC. Its translation is CASSQARGINGEQYS.

In its sample, this clonotype was seen many times. The gene calls are TRBV19 and TRBJ2-1, with a tentative D call TRBD2 (5 bases). This CDR3 is 16 amino acids long. V lost 3 bases to trimming and J lost 3 bases, with 15 bases between them. In germline, CDR1 is LNHDA, CDR2 SQIVND (reference sequence). The CDR3, as DNA: TGTGCCAGTAGTATTTCCCCGGATACTAGCTACAATGAGCAGTTCTTC. It codes for CASSISPDTSYNEQFF.

As for this clonotype: A much larger clone sits a single nucleotide away, making a read error possible. The CDR3 does not end in the conserved phenylalanine or tryptophan, so this is likely a read error. The chain uses TRBV3-1 and TRBJ2-1; 7 bases are shared with TRBD1. V lost 1 base and J lost 7; bases outside the gene matches: 4. CDR1 is LGHDT and CDR2 is YNNKEL in the germline V gene (reference sequence). CDR3 length equals 14 residues. The CDR3 sequence: CASSQGDRANEQFL. For the CDR3, the DNA is TGTGCCAGCAGCCAAGGAGACAGGGCGAATGAGCAGTTCCTC.

This clonotype was observed many times. V usage is TRBV28 and J usage is TRBJ1-5; D might be TRBD1 (6 bases). V lost 6 bases, J lost 2 bases, and 14 bases lay in between. The CDR3 length is 15 residues. CDR1 MDHEN and CDR2 SYDVKM come from the germline V gene. As DNA, the CDR3 is TGTGCCAGCAGCACACAGGGAGGGGGCAATCAGCCCCAGCATTTT. It is translated as CASSTQGGGNQPQHF.

V is TRBV28 and J is TRBJ1-2; no firm D call. CDR1 and CDR2 (germline): MDHEN, SYDVKM. Trimming cost V 11 bases and J 0 bases, with 4 bases left between them. There are 10 residues in the CDR3. CDR3: CAQSNYGYTF. The CDR3 nucleotides are TGTGCCCAGTCTAACTATGGCTACACCTTC.

In its sample, this clonotype was seen many times. The chain uses TRBV6-1 and TRBJ2-5; perhaps TRBD1 as D (5 bases). The V end lost 1 base, the J end lost 0 bases, and 9 bases lay between the germline ends. There are 15 residues in the CDR3. Germline V lookup: CDR1 MNHNS, CDR2 SASEGT. The CDR3 DNA reads as TGTGCCAGCAGTGAAGGTCCGGACAACCAAGAGACCCAGTACTTC. This gives the protein CASSEGPDNQETQYF.

This clonotype was detected many times. The CDR3 region is CSRQGSRVYEQYF. CDR3 coding DNA: TGCAGTAGACAGGGGTCGCGGGTCTACGAGCAGTACTTC. The V and J genes are TRBV29-1 and TRBJ2-7, with 8 positions matching TRBD1. Germline CDR1 is SQVTM and CDR2 is ANQGSEA. The CDR3 is 13 amino acids.

This chain connects TRBV5-1 to TRBJ1-3; D is uncertain. Per germline, CDR1 SGHRS and CDR2 YFSETQ. CDR3 length equals 16 residues. Trimming cost V 4 bases and J 0 bases, with 14 bases left between them. CDR3 sequence reads: CASSKNTVNSGNTIYF. The CDR3, as DNA: TGCGCCAGCAGCAAAAACACGGTCAACTCTGGAAACACCATATATTTT.

This clonotype was counted ten times or more. The rearrangement links TRBV7-2 to TRBJ1-5; 9 nucleotides align to TRBD1. From germline, CDR1 is SGHTA and CDR2 FQGNSA. V lost 3 bases, J lost 7 bases, and 4 bases stayed unmatched. The CDR3 extends over 14 amino acids. The CDR3 loop is CASSLWDRDQPQHF. In DNA, the CDR3 is TGTGCCAGCAGCTTGTGGGACAGGGACCAGCCCCAGCATTTT.